This T cell receptor (beta chain) was profiled in a study of blood T cell repertoires in COVID-19. Sequenced by immunoSEQ multiplex PCR; TCRdb stores in-frame clones only, minus some. The sample has 300,000 or so clones, around 86% seen once. Germline V gene data show CDR1 as SGHDN and CDR2 as FVKESK. This CDR3 has 16 residues. After removal of 6 bases from V and 4 bases from J, the junction contained 10 bases not matched to a gene. Sequenced input: peripheral blood. The chain links TRBV14 to TRBJ1-3; 9 bases map to TRBD1. This receptor was taken from a man between 50 and 59 years old with active or convalescent COVID-19. The CDR3, as DNA: TGTGCCAGCAGACACGGGACAGGGACTGCCGGAAACACCATATATTTT. Amino acid sequence: CASRHGTGTAGNTIYF.